This T cell receptor (beta chain) appears in the sequencing data of a study of blood T cell repertoires in COVID-19. At the level of the study: Sample material is recorded as cDNA or gDNA derived from T cells, B-cell-depleted T cells, or PBMCs.

The protocol was immunoSEQ multiplex PCR, while the TCRdb copy is restricted to in-frame clones and leaves out a portion. The sample has about 190,000 clones; under 90% are singletons. The CDR3 sequence is 15 residues long. The J segment lost 6 bases and the V segment lost 2 bases, leaving 4 bases of the junction unmatched. Germline V gene sequence: CDR1 SNHLY, CDR2 FYNNEI. The sample was peripheral blood. The receptor comes from a woman older than 75 with active or convalescent COVID-19. V usage is TRBV2 and J usage is TRBJ2-3, with 11 positions matching TRBD2. The CDR3 spells CASSEYASGRDTQYF. DNA of the CDR3: TGTGCCAGCAGTGAATACGCTAGCGGGAGGGATACGCAGTATTTT.